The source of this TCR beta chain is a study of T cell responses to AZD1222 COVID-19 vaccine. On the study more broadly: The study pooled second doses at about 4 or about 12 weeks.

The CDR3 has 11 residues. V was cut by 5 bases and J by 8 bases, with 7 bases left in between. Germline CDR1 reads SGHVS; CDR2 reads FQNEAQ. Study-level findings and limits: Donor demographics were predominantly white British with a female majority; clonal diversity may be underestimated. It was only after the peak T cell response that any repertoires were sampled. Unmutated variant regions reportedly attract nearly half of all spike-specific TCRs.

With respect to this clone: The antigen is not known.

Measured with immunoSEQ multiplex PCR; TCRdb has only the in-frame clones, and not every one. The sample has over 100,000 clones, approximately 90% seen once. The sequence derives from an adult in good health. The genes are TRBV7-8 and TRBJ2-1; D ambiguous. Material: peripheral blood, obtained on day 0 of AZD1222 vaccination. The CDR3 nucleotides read TGTGCCAGCAGCCAATCCTATGAGCAGTTCTTC. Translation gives CASSQSYEQFF.